A single sample gave rise to the 11 T cell receptor beta chains below, sequenced in a study of cytomegalovirus exposure and HLA in healthy donors. PCR was performed using 60 Vbeta and 13 Jbeta primers. Assay: immunoSEQ multiplex PCR; the TCRdb copy retains only in-frame clones and omits some. This table holds about 110,000 clones. Sequencing was carried out using PBMCs. The receptors originated from a man aged 50 or older in good health and CMV-seronegative.

The V and J genes are TRBV6-5 and TRBJ1-2; D ambiguous. CDR3 length: 13 residues. Trimming pared 7 bases from V and 5 bases from J, leaving 14 bases between. The germline gives CDR1 MNHEY, CDR2 SVGAGI. The DNA of the CDR3 is TGTGCCAGCACTGCCGGCGGCGGGTATGGCTACACCTTC. Amino acids: CASTAGGGYGYTF.

The chain couples TRBV29-1 to TRBJ1-4, with TRBD1 matching over 11 bases. The trim removed 6 bases at V and 4 bases at J, leaving 13 bases unmatched. Germline V gene lookup returns CDR1 SQVTM and CDR2 ANQGSEA. The CDR3 sequence is 17 residues long. The CDR3 reads CSVQDRGPSALNEKLFF. In DNA, the CDR3 is TGCAGCGTCCAGGACAGGGGGCCCTCTGCACTTAATGAAAAACTGTTTTTT.

The chain is built from TRBV29-1 and TRBJ1-2, with D uncertain. The CDR3 spans 10 residues. The germline CDR1 and CDR2 sequences are SQVTM and ANQGSEA. Trimming shortened V by 6 bases and J by 2 bases, and 4 bases separated the two germline ends. CDR3 sequence (DNA): TGCAGCGTGGAGAACTATGGCTACACCTTC. Protein: CSVENYGYTF.

V usage is TRBV11-2 and J usage is TRBJ2-1; 7 nucleotides agree with TRBD2. The CDR3 loop spans 16 amino acids. Germline CDR1 SGHAT, CDR2 FQNNGV. V gave up 2 bases and J gave up 5 bases; unmatched junction bases: 9. CDR3 sequence reads: CASSLYGGGGDNEQFF. In DNA, the CDR3 is TGTGCCAGCAGCTTATATGGCGGGGGAGGCGACAATGAGCAGTTCTTC. Together with reference TRBV11-2 and TRBJ2-1, the CDR3 gives the full variable domain: EAGVAQSPRYKIIEKRQSVAFWCNPISGHATLYWYQQILGQGPKLLIQFQNNGVVDDSQLPKDRFSAERLKGVDSTLKIQPAKLEDSAVYLCASSLYGGGGDNEQFFGPGTRLTVL.

The chain combines TRBV5-6 with TRBJ2-2; no clear D. Germline-derived CDR1 and CDR2 are SGHDT and YYEEEE. This CDR3 region has 13 residues. Trimming removed 3 bases at V and 7 bases at J, with 10 bases between. CDR3 residues: CASSSFRFGELFF. CDR3 DNA sequence: TGTGCCAGCAGCTCGTTCCGTTTCGGGGAGCTGTTTTTT.

V is TRBV7-9 and J is TRBJ2-3; weak D call: TRBD2 (6 bases). This CDR3 has 15 residues. Trimming removed 5 bases from V and 3 bases from J, with 15 bases in between. CDR1 is SEHNR, CDR2 FQNEAQ, per germline (reference sequence). The CDR3 is CASSLVGGTTDTQYF. The CDR3 DNA is TGTGCCAGCAGCCTGGTAGGCGGGACTACAGATACGCAGTATTTT. Full variable domain (missing parts from reference TRBV7-9 and TRBJ2-3): DTGVSQNPRHKITKRGQNVTFRCDPISEHNRLYWYRQTLGQGPEFLTYFQNEAQLEKSRLLSDRFSAERPKGSFSTLEIQRTEQGDSAMYLCASSLVGGTTDTQYFGPGTRLTVL.

The chain links TRBV7-9 to TRBJ1-2; a weak D match, TRBD1 (5 bases). V lost 1 base, J lost 7 bases, and 13 bases lay in between. Germline assignment: CDR1 SEHNR and CDR2 FQNEAQ (reference sequence). This CDR3 contains 14 residues. CDR3 nucleotide sequence: TGTGCCAGCAGCTTAGAGGTGGGGCTTAGTGGCTACACCTTC. It yields the protein CASSLEVGLSGYTF.

The chain joins TRBV5-5 to TRBJ1-1, with a tentative D call TRBD1 (6 bases). Germline lookup yields CDR1 SGHKS and CDR2 YYEKEE (reference sequence). The V gene lost 4 bases and the J gene lost 1 base, with 8 bases spanning the gap. This CDR3 contains 13 residues. As DNA, the CDR3 is TGTGCCAGCAGCCGGGACACGAACACTGAAGCTTTCTTT. This sequence encodes CASSRDTNTEAFF. The full variable domain, rest sourced from reference TRBV5-5 and TRBJ1-1, is DAGVTQSPTHLIKTRGQQVTLRCSPISGHKSVSWYQQVLGQGPQFIFQYYEKEERGRGNFPDRFSARQFPNYSSELNVNALLLGDSALYLCASSRDTNTEAFFGQGTRLTVV.

As DNA, the CDR3 is TGTGCCAGCAGCGTAGATCCCCTTGACAGGGGCCACGAGCAGTACTTC. Its protein is CASSVDPLDRGHEQYF. The rearrangement joins TRBV9 to TRBJ2-7; 8 nucleotides agree with TRBD1. The CDR3 spans 16 residues. The V segment lost 0 bases and the J segment 5 bases; nucleotides outside the gene matches: 10. Looked up from germline, CDR1 is SGDLS and CDR2 is YYNGEE.

The chain has TRBV27 and TRBJ2-7; a weak D match, TRBD2 (5 bases). Trimming pared 2 bases from V and 7 bases from J, leaving 21 bases between. From germline, CDR1 is MNHEY and CDR2 SMNVEV (reference sequence). This CDR3 has 16 residues. The CDR3 DNA follows: TGTGCCAGCAGTTTAATTTGGCGGGCCGGAGAGGCGGAGCAGTACTTC. Its translation is CASSLIWRAGEAEQYF.

This rearrangement joins TRBV18 to TRBJ1-1, with D unresolved. CDR1 KGHSH and CDR2 LQKENI come from the germline V gene. The V end was cut by 2 bases, the J end by 3 bases, with 13 bases between. The CDR3 spans 15 residues. CDR3: CASSPTFLPDTEAFF. The CDR3 DNA sequence: TGTGCCAGCTCACCAACTTTTCTTCCGGACACTGAAGCTTTCTTT.